This T cell receptor beta chain emerged from a study of blood T cell repertoires in COVID-19. On the study more broadly: Italy, Spain and the United States were the sources of the convalescent and acute COVID-19 samples. PBMCs, B-cell-depleted T cells, or T cells were the source of the cDNA or gDNA that made up the material.

Repertoires were generated with immunoSEQ multiplex PCR, while TCRdb's copy carries only in-frame clones and drops some. The data hold 90,000 to 130,000 clones, with approximately 68% observed a single time. This clone was counted once. CDR1 is SGHRS and CDR2 is YFSETQ in the germline V gene. V gave up 3 bases and J gave up 4 bases; unmatched junction bases: 2. The CDR3 runs 14 residues. The TCR comes from a woman aged 60-75 years with acute or convalescent COVID-19. The material sequenced was peripheral blood. J is TRBJ1-1 and V is TRBV5-1; TRBD1 agrees at 11 bases. CDR3 DNA sequence: TGCGCCAGCAGCTCCGGGACAGGGGGCACTGAAGCTTTCTTT. This sequence encodes CASSSGTGGTEAFF.